This passage covers 18 T cell receptor beta chains from one sample sequenced in a study of response to subunit inactivated influenza vaccine. TCRdb re-analysed the RT-PCR reads in MiXCR, keeping a single row per CDR3 protein. The table shows about 480,000 distinct CDR3 sequences, with 10% to 15% occurring only once. The source material was PBMCs from blood, sampled 40 to 50 days after vaccination. Receptor source: a man aged 45-65 years who received an inactivated influenza vaccine.

The chain uses TRBV7-6 and TRBJ1-2; possibly TRBD1 for D (5 bases). Germline CDR1 reads SGHVS; CDR2 reads FNYEAQ. The CDR3 contains 16 residues. Trimming took 0 bases from V and 8 from J, leaving 19 bases between them. The CDR3 region has the DNA TGTGCCAGCAGCTTAGCGCTTGGAAGGACAAGTAGAGGCTACACCTTC. Residues: CASSLALGRTSRGYTF.

This clonotype came up many times. The chain has TRBV12-3 or TRBV12-4 and TRBJ2-7; no definite D call. Trimming pared 6 bases from V and 8 bases from J, leaving 11 bases between. The CDR3 extends over 11 amino acids. CDR3: CASSPDVKQYF. The CDR3 DNA reads as TGTGCCAGCAGCCCCGACGTAAAGCAGTACTTC.

CDR3 protein: CSARDPLAGVEQYF. CDR3 DNA: TGCAGTGCTAGAGACCCCCTAGCGGGGGTCGAGCAGTACTTC. This sequence joins TRBV20-1 and TRBJ2-7, with 10 positions matching TRBD2. With V trimmed by 0 bases and J by 6 bases, 5 bases remained unmatched. In germline, CDR1 is DFQATT, CDR2 SNEGSKA (reference sequence). The CDR3 contains 14 residues.

The rearrangement uses TRBV7-2 and TRBJ2-7; TRBD2 matches 9 bases. The CDR3 spans 15 residues. V was pared by 1 base and J by 2 bases, with 3 bases of the junction left unmatched. Looked up from germline, CDR1 is SGHTA and CDR2 is FQGNSA. CDR3 loop: CASSLVAGAPYEQYF. The CDR3 region has the DNA TGTGCCAGCAGCTTAGTAGCGGGGGCGCCCTACGAGCAGTACTTC.

This clonotype was seen more than once but under ten times. The chain carries TRBV20-1 and TRBJ1-1, with D perhaps TRBD1 (5 bases). The V end was cut by 5 bases, the J end by 0 bases, with 16 bases between. Germline CDR1 is DFQATT and CDR2 is SNEGSKA (reference sequence). There are 15 residues in the CDR3. The CDR3 loop is CSAFWTGLLNTEAFF. The CDR3 region has the DNA TGCAGTGCTTTCTGGACGGGACTGCTGAACACTGAAGCTTTCTTT.

CDR3 protein: CASSSPSAGELFF. The CDR3 DNA follows: TGTGCCAGCAGCTCTCCAAGCGCCGGGGAGCTGTTTTTT. The chain combines TRBV7-3 with TRBJ2-2; unclear D gene. The germline CDR1 and CDR2 sequences are SGHTA and FQGTGA. Trimming pared 4 bases from V and 6 bases from J, leaving 9 bases between. This CDR3 comprises 13 residues. The full variable domain, its missing parts supplied by reference TRBV7-3 and TRBJ2-2, is GAGVSQTPSNKVTEKGKYVELRCDPISGHTALYWYRQSLGQGPEFLIYFQGTGAADDSGLPNDRFFAVRPEGSVSTLKIQRTERGDSAVYLCASSSPSAGELFFGEGSRLTVL.

This clonotype was observed at least ten times. The chain recombines TRBV5-1 with TRBJ1-2, with D possibly being TRBD1 (6 bases). CDR3 length: 12 amino acids. V lost 2 bases and J lost 6, with 8 bases in between. CDR1 SGHRS and CDR2 YFSETQ come from the germline V gene. CDR3 DNA sequence: TGCGCCAGCAGCTTACAGGGAGATGGCTACACCTTC. Protein sequence: CASSLQGDGYTF.

The sample holds a few counts of this clonotype. The V gene is TRBV10-3, the J gene TRBJ2-3, with D hard to call. The length of the CDR3 is 17 residues. Trimming removed 0 bases from V and 1 base from J, with 14 bases in between. Germline V gives CDR1 ENHRY, CDR2 SYGVKD. CDR3 DNA sequence: TGTGCCATCAGTGAGTCGTTGGGATTAGGAGGCACAGATACGCAGTATTTT. It yields the protein CAISESLGLGGTDTQYF.

This clonotype came up a few times. V gene TRBV12-3 or TRBV12-4 combines with J gene TRBJ1-4; D is ambiguous. CDR3 length: 13 amino acids. V lost 7 bases and J 7 bases, leaving 13 bases between the germline ends. The CDR3 coding sequence is TGTGCCAGCACCCTTGGAGGGAGTGAAAAACTGTTTTTT. Translated, it gives CASTLGGSEKLFF.

The chain is built from TRBV6-2 or TRBV6-3 and TRBJ2-1; D might be TRBD1 or TRBD2, each matching 5 bases. V lost 8 bases, J lost 4 bases, and 12 bases lay in between. The germline CDR1 and CDR2 sequences are MNHEY and SVGEGT. The CDR3 spans 13 residues. The CDR3 here is CASCWGRYNEQFF. The CDR3 nucleotides read TGTGCCAGCTGCTGGGGACGGTACAATGAGCAGTTCTTC.

The rearrangement uses TRBV5-1 and TRBJ2-7; 11 nucleotides agree with TRBD2. V trimming: 2 bases; J trimming: 0 bases; junction bases outside the gene matches: 7. This CDR3 comprises 17 residues. Germline V gene sequence: CDR1 SGHRS, CDR2 YFSETQ. The CDR3 sequence: CASSFMLAGGYSYEQYF. Written as DNA, the CDR3 is TGCGCCAGCAGCTTCATGCTAGCGGGAGGCTACTCCTACGAGCAGTACTTC.

This chain joins TRBV29-1 and TRBJ1-1; D is unclear. The CDR3 contains 13 residues. CDR1 is SQVTM, CDR2 ANQGSEA, per germline. The V end was cut by 3 bases, the J end by 1 base, with 9 bases between. CDR3 protein: CSVDRLSNTEAFF. The CDR3 DNA reads TGCAGCGTTGATCGGTTATCGAACACTGAAGCTTTCTTT. Drawing the rest from reference TRBV29-1 and TRBJ1-1, the complete variable domain is SAVISQKPSRDICQRGTSLTIQCQVDSQVTMMFWYRQQPGQSLTLIATANQGSEATYESGFVIDKFPISRPNLTFSTLTVSNMSPEDSSIYLCSVDRLSNTEAFFGQGTRLTVV.

There are many counts of this clonotype. The CDR3 protein is CASSAATGVNYGYTF. CDR3 bases: TGTGCCAGCAGTGCCGCGACAGGGGTTAACTATGGCTACACCTTC. The chain combines TRBV12-3 or TRBV12-4 with TRBJ1-2, with 8 bases lining up with TRBD1. The CDR3 covers 15 residues. V dropped 5 bases and J dropped 1; count of bases not matched to a gene: 6.

The V and J genes are TRBV12-3 or TRBV12-4 and TRBJ2-1, with D possibly called TRBD1 or TRBD2 (5 bases each). CDR3 length: 15 amino acids. Trimming took off 6 bases at V and 5 bases at J, with 17 bases between the two ends. This CDR3 reads CASSRLGARDNEQFF. CDR3 coding DNA: TGTGCCAGCAGCCGACTTGGGGCGAGGGACAATGAGCAGTTCTTC.

This clonotype was detected only a few times. The chain links TRBV10-3 to TRBJ2-7, with TRBD2 identical over 8 bases. The J segment lost 6 bases and the V segment lost 3 bases, leaving 13 bases of the junction unmatched. The CDR3 covers 16 residues. Per the germline V gene, CDR1 is ENHRY and CDR2 is SYGVKD. CDR3 in amino acids: CAISEPGGGGIGEQYF. The CDR3 DNA follows: TGTGCCATCAGTGAACCGGGAGGCGGGGGGATAGGCGAGCAGTACTTC.

This rearrangement joins TRBV2 to TRBJ2-2; TRBD1 matches 10 bases. V was pared by 4 bases and J by 7 bases, with 3 bases of the junction left unmatched. Germline-derived CDR1 and CDR2 are SNHLY and FYNNEI. The CDR3 runs to 14 residues. CDR3 region: CASSGDRGLGELFF. The DNA of the CDR3 is TGTGCCAGCAGTGGGGACAGGGGTCTCGGGGAGCTGTTTTTT.

The gene calls are TRBV6-1 and TRBJ1-6; D gene unclear. The CDR3 is 13 residues long. Germline assignment: CDR1 MNHNS and CDR2 SASEGT. V lost 6 bases to trimming and J lost 14 bases, with 17 bases between them. The CDR3 nucleotides are TGTGCCAGCAGGGATTCCCCGTTTGGCACCCTCCACTTT. Amino acid sequence: CASRDSPFGTLHF.

V usage is TRBV29-1 and J usage is TRBJ2-1; D is undetermined. Germline loops: CDR1 SQVTM, CDR2 ANQGSEA. V was shortened by 4 bases and J by 10 bases, with 14 bases between the two germline ends. CDR3 length equals 12 residues. The CDR3 here is CSVGVSWVEQFF. CDR3 sequence (DNA): TGCAGCGTTGGCGTGTCTTGGGTAGAGCAGTTCTTC.